This T cell receptor (beta chain) was documented in a study of blood T cells in healthy people across ages. Study-wide results and limits: Per million T cells, TCR beta diversity dropped about linearly as age rose.

Remarks on this clonotype: Its antigen is not known. The junction departs from germline at one end; a sequencing error may be responsible.

The use of a sample-barcoded 5' primer and a J-beta primer mix characterized a second PCR of about 7 to 12 cycles. A tag from a template-switch adaptor with 12 random nucleotides marked each cDNA molecule. MiXCR, applied by TCRdb to the 5' RACE reads, yields one record per CDR3 protein. In the table there are some 760,000 distinct CDR3 sequences, just under 25% of which are singletons. The CDR3 loop spans 14 amino acids. CDR1 is SSHAT, CDR2 FNYEAQ, per germline (reference sequence). The sample was also reused in another study, on T cells of mothers and their children.

The source is a boy younger than 18 in good health. Sample: blood. The chain carries TRBV7-7 and TRBJ2-7, with TRBD1 matching over 8 bases. CDR3 amino acids: CASSFEDRVYEQYF. In nucleotides, the CDR3 is TGTGCTAGCAGCTTCGAGGACAGGGTCTACGAGCAGTACTTC. The full variable domain, in which reference TRBV7-7 and TRBJ2-7 provide the parts outside the CDR3, is GAGVSQSPRYKVTKRGQDVTLRCDPISSHATLYWYQQALGQGPEFLTYFNYEAQPDKSGLPSDRFSAERPEGSISTLTIQRTEQRDSAMYRCASSFEDRVYEQYFGPGTRLTVT.